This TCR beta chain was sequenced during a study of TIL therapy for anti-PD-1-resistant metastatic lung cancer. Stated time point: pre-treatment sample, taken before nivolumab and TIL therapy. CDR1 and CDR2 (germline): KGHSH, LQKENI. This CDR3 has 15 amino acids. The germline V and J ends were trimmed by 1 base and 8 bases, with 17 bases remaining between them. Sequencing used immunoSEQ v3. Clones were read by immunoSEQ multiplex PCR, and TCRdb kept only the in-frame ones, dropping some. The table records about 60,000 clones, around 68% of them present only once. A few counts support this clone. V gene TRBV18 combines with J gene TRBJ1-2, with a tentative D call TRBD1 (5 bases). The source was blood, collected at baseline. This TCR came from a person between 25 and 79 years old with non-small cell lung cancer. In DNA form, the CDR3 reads TGTGCCAGCTCACCACTCTTGACAGTCTCTCTGGGCTACACCTTC. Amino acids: CASSPLLTVSLGYTF.